A selection of T cell receptor beta chains follows, all from one sample in a study of T cells in tuberculosis. Profiling relied on immunoSEQ multiplex PCR, and the TCRdb table lists in-frame clones only, not all of them. Here the sample spans 33,000 or so clones, about 94% being singletons. The sample consisted of PBMCs. Receptor source: a donor aged 10-29 years with latent tuberculosis or without tuberculosis infection. CDR3s leave out the opening cysteine and the closing phenylalanine or tryptophan.

J gene | V gene | CDR3 protein
TRBJ1-1 | TRBV11-3 | ASSLQGASEAF
TRBJ1-2 | TRBV19 | ASSMGHLNYGYT
TRBJ2-1 | TRBV5-4 | ASSLGVRAEYEQF
TRBJ2-7 | TRBV2 | ASRTGAPSYEQY
TRBJ1-6 | TRBV10-2 | ASRQGASGSPLH
TRBJ2-1 | TRBV4-1 | ASSQETGNEQF
TRBJ1-5 | TRBV5-8 | ASSLPQGFSNQPQH
TRBJ2-2 | TRBV7-8 | ASSSSGGLPSTGELF
TRBJ2-1 | TRBV27 | ASSLVTSGGPRNEQF
TRBJ2-1 | TRBV4-1 | ASSQDRRGPYNEQF
TRBJ2-7 | TRBV5-1 | ASSLGGRRDRTTGEQY
TRBJ1-1 | TRBV7-2 | ASSLGGSSTEAF
TRBJ2-7 | TRBV2 | ASSEAATGSEQY
TRBJ2-3 | TRBV7-2 | ASSFGGGYTDTQY
TRBJ1-1 | TRBV7-2 | ASSFAEDTEAF
TRBJ2-7 | TRBV5-8 | ASCISTGLSYEQY
TRBJ1-2 | TRBV19 | ASSPPGSMRGYT
TRBJ2-1 | TRBV10-1 | ASSAPGISGAYNEQF
TRBJ2-7 | TRBV6-1 | ASSASGTGGYEQY
TRBJ2-3 | TRBV6-5 | ASSQGILGPDTQY
TRBJ1-5 | TRBV7-2 | ASSLYVPLTGDSNQPQH
TRBJ1-2 | TRBV6-5 | ASSYSGAFGGYGYT